The 24 T cell receptor beta chains below all came from one sample that was sequenced in a study of T cells after yellow fever vaccination. TCRdb reprocessed the 5' RACE reads via MiXCR and lists one record per CDR3 protein. The sample records about 340,000 distinct CDR3 sequences, under 15% being singletons. Sequences were derived from CD4+ T cells sorted from PBMCs, sampled 15 days after the yellow fever booster vaccination. Receptors were obtained from a man aged 18-30 years who received the YFV17D yellow fever vaccine.

This chain joins TRBV4-3 and TRBJ1-1; 7 positions agree with TRBD1. V gave up 5 bases and J gave up 0 bases; unmatched junction bases: 3. Germline V gene lookup returns CDR1 LGHNA and CDR2 YSLEER. The CDR3 is 14 residues long. Here the CDR3 DNA reads TGCGCCAGCAGCGGACAGGTCATGAACACTGAAGCTTTCTTT. Encoded protein: CASSGQVMNTEAFF.

This clonotype was observed a handful of times. The chain is built from TRBV7-9 and TRBJ1-4; no definite D call. CDR3 length: 14 amino acids. Trimming stripped 5 bases from V and 7 bases from J, with 14 bases between. Germline loops: CDR1 SEHNR, CDR2 FQNEAQ (reference sequence). The CDR3 region is CASSPPGQIEKLFF. The DNA of the CDR3 is TGTGCCAGCAGCCCCCCGGGCCAGATTGAAAAACTGTTTTTT.

This clonotype turned up a few times. The genes are TRBV4-2 and TRBJ1-6; D remains unclear. The CDR3 sequence is 15 residues long. Germline CDR1 is LGHNA and CDR2 is YNFKEQ. Trimming shortened V by 1 base and J by 11 bases, and 15 bases separated the two germline ends. In DNA, the CDR3 is TGTGCCAGCAGCCAAGTTGACATCCTCGGCCCACCCCTCCACTTT. Translating gives CASSQVDILGPPLHF.

V and J are TRBV19 and TRBJ1-4; maybe TRBD1 (6 bases). Germline V gives CDR1 LNHDA, CDR2 SQIVND (reference sequence). V was cut by 5 bases and J by 9 bases, with 16 bases left in between. CDR3 length equals 14 residues. For the CDR3, the DNA is TGTGCCAGTAGTCAACAGGGCGGTGGGAAAAAACTGTTTTTT. Translation gives CASSQQGGGKKLFF. The full variable domain, its missing parts supplied by reference TRBV19 and TRBJ1-4, is DGGITQSPKYLFRKEGQNVTLSCEQNLNHDAMYWYRQDPGQGLRLIYYSQIVNDFQKGDIAEGYSVSREKKESFPLTVTSAQKNPTAFYLCASSQQGGGKKLFFGSGTQLSVL.

This clonotype was detected a few times. The V call is TRBV3-1, the J call TRBJ2-1; no clear D. V lost 1 base, J lost 9 bases, and 10 bases lay in between. The CDR3 spans 13 residues. Germline lookup yields CDR1 LGHDT and CDR2 YNNKEL (reference sequence). Written as DNA, the CDR3 is TGTGCCAGCAGCCAAGTGCTGGGGATTGAGCAGTTCTTC. Translation: CASSQVLGIEQFF.

This clonotype was observed a few times. This chain uses TRBV5-5 with TRBJ1-5; weak D call: TRBD1 (5 bases). The CDR3 runs to 13 residues. Germline values: CDR1 SGHKS, CDR2 YYEKEE (reference sequence). V gave up 1 base and J gave up 6 bases, with 8 bases separating them. The CDR3 DNA reads as TGTGCCAGCAGCTTGTCAGGGACTCAGCCCCAGCATTTT. Its protein product is CASSLSGTQPQHF.

The V and J genes are TRBV18 and TRBJ2-5; D uncertain. Germline V gene sequence: CDR1 KGHSH, CDR2 LQKENI. Trimming took 6 bases from V and 2 from J, leaving 13 bases between them. The CDR3 loop spans 14 amino acids. The CDR3 coding sequence is TGTGCCAGCTCCCCGAACGGACGACAAGAGACCCAGTACTTC. Its protein product is CASSPNGRQETQYF.

In this sample, this clonotype turned up a few times. V and J are TRBV5-6 and TRBJ2-7; D not certain. V lost 5 bases to trimming and J lost 3 bases, with 15 bases between them. The CDR3 sequence is 14 residues long. CDR1 is SGHDT, CDR2 YYEEEE, per germline. CDR3 residues: CASRNLDANYEQYV. The CDR3 DNA reads TGTGCCAGCAGGAATTTGGACGCTAACTACGAGCAGTACGTC.

The chain employs TRBV6-5 and TRBJ2-5; D is perhaps TRBD1 (7 bases). The CDR3 length is 16 residues. V dropped 3 bases and J dropped 1 base, with 15 bases sitting between them. Germline CDR1 MNHEY, CDR2 SVGAGI. The CDR3 sequence is CASSYGGGTAQETQYF. In DNA form, the CDR3 reads TGTGCCAGCAGTTATGGAGGCGGGACAGCCCAAGAGACCCAGTACTTC.

This clonotype was found a few times. The chain joins TRBV10-3 to TRBJ2-7, with 10 bases fitting TRBD1. This CDR3 contains 15 residues. The J segment lost 3 bases and the V segment lost 5 bases, leaving 7 bases of the junction unmatched. Germline V lookup: CDR1 ENHRY, CDR2 SYGVKD. The chain's CDR3 is CAISSPGQGYYEQYV. In DNA form, the CDR3 reads TGTGCCATCAGTTCCCCGGGACAGGGGTACTACGAGCAGTACGTC.

A few counts support this clonotype. V is TRBV20-1 and J is TRBJ2-3, with 7 bases that match TRBD2. The germline V gene encodes CDR1 DFQATT and CDR2 SNEGSKA (reference sequence). The J segment lost 0 bases and the V segment lost 5 bases, leaving 8 bases of the junction unmatched. The length of the CDR3 is 15 residues. In DNA form, the CDR3 reads TGCAGTGCTTATCCTAGCGGACTTAGCACAGATACGCAGTATTTT. This translates into CSAYPSGLSTDTQYF.

V is TRBV3-1 and J is TRBJ2-2; TRBD2 aligns across 10 bases. This CDR3 is built from 15 residues. The V gene end was trimmed by 4 bases and the J gene end by 9 bases; junction bases not matched to a gene: 8. Germline CDR1 LGHDT, CDR2 YNNKEL (reference sequence). Written as DNA, the CDR3 is TGTGCCAGCAGCCCCGGACTAGCGGTGGACCGGGAGCTGTTTTTT. Protein product: CASSPGLAVDRELFF.

The genes are TRBV6-4 and TRBJ2-3; D is unresolved. Trimming took off 6 bases at V and 3 bases at J, with 13 bases between the two ends. Germline loops: CDR1 MRHNA, CDR2 SNTAGT. The CDR3 is 14 amino acids. CDR3 bases: TGTGCCAGCAGCGCCTTCGGACGAACAGATACGCAGTATTTT. Encoded protein: CASSAFGRTDTQYF.

This clonotype was seen more than once but under ten times. CDR3 nucleotide sequence: TGTGCCAGCAGGGGACAGGGGTACGCAACTAATGAAAAACTGTTTTTT. Translating gives CASRGQGYATNEKLFF. The genes are TRBV27 and TRBJ1-4, with 10 nucleotides matching TRBD1. This CDR3 region has 16 residues. Trimming removed 6 bases from V and 0 bases from J; junction bases left unmatched: 4. From germline, CDR1 is MNHEY and CDR2 SMNVEV (reference sequence).

This clonotype was seen more than once but under ten times. The V and J genes are TRBV2 and TRBJ2-5, with 7 bases matching TRBD2. V lost 6 bases to trimming and J lost 3 bases; unmatched junction nucleotides: 10. The CDR3 has 15 amino acids. Germline values: CDR1 SNHLY, CDR2 FYNNEI. The CDR3 region is CASSANAGLEETQYF. CDR3 DNA sequence: TGTGCCAGCAGCGCAAACGCCGGACTAGAAGAGACCCAGTACTTC.

The chain is built from TRBV10-3 and TRBJ1-3; D unclear. Germline CDR1 and CDR2: ENHRY and SYGVKD. V was clipped by 10 bases and J by 0 bases, with 10 bases between them. CDR3 size: 13 residues. The CDR3 region has the DNA TGTGCCACAACTTTGAGCTCTGGAAACACCATATATTTT. It encodes CATTLSSGNTIYF.

The chain carries TRBV4-2 and TRBJ2-3, with D maybe TRBD2 (6 bases). Per the germline V gene, CDR1 is LGHNA and CDR2 is YNFKEQ. V lost 1 base to trimming and J lost 6 bases, with 17 bases between them. CDR3 length: 16 residues. The CDR3 protein is CASSQGNSGGEDTQYF. The CDR3 bases are TGTGCCAGCAGCCAAGGGAATAGCGGTGGAGAGGATACGCAGTATTTT.

Only a few counts were recorded for this clonotype. The chain joins TRBV3-1 to TRBJ1-2, with D unclear. CDR1 is LGHDT, CDR2 YNNKEL, per germline (reference sequence). With 1 base removed from V and 4 bases from J, the gap between germline ends came to 19 bases. The CDR3 has 17 amino acids. The DNA for the CDR3 is TGTGCCAGCAGCCAAGGGCTGGCAGGCTCCAAGTTCTATGGCTACACCTTC. Its translation: CASSQGLAGSKFYGYTF.

The chain links TRBV18 to TRBJ2-7; tentative D call: TRBD1 (6 bases). This CDR3 has 14 residues. Germline CDR1 KGHSH, CDR2 LQKENI. Trimming took off 3 bases at V and 2 bases at J, with 11 bases between the two ends. The CDR3 DNA reads TGTGCCAGCTCACCTCAACAGGGTGCCTACGAGCAGTACTTC. This translates into CASSPQQGAYEQYF.

This chain uses TRBV7-9 with TRBJ2-3; 10 bases fit TRBD1. Germline CDR1 is SEHNR and CDR2 is FQNEAQ (reference sequence). The CDR3 length is 15 residues. J gave up 4 bases and V 3 bases, and 4 bases lay outside the gene matches. The CDR3 nucleotides are TGTGCCAGCAGCTTTTGGACAGGGGGATCAGATACGCAGTATTTT. Amino acid sequence: CASSFWTGGSDTQYF.

Ten or more counts support this clonotype. The chain is built from TRBV4-1 and TRBJ2-1; 9 nucleotides line up with TRBD2. CDR1 and CDR2 (germline): MGHRA, YSYEKL. This CDR3 has 16 amino acids. V dropped 0 bases and J dropped 8; count of bases not matched to a gene: 8. The CDR3 protein is CASSQDPGTSPHEQFF. The CDR3 nucleotides are TGCGCCAGCAGCCAAGATCCGGGGACTAGCCCCCATGAGCAGTTCTTC.

The J gene is TRBJ1-1, the V gene TRBV6-2 or TRBV6-3; D is possibly TRBD1 (6 bases). V lost 2 bases, J lost 0 bases, and 13 bases lay in between. Germline V gives CDR1 MNHEY, CDR2 SVGEGT. This CDR3 comprises 16 residues. DNA for the CDR3: TGTGCCAGCAGTTACGGCCCCACAGGGTTGAACACTGAAGCTTTCTTT. Residues: CASSYGPTGLNTEAFF.

This clonotype was counted many times. This chain links TRBV7-2 with TRBJ2-1; 7 bases are a match to TRBD1. From germline, CDR1 is SGHTA and CDR2 FQGNSA. V dropped 7 bases and J dropped 3; count of bases not matched to a gene: 6. The CDR3 covers 14 residues. The CDR3 loop reads CASNDRASYNEQFF. For the CDR3, the DNA is TGTGCCAGCAACGACAGGGCGAGCTACAATGAGCAGTTCTTC.

This chain joins TRBV4-3 and TRBJ2-1; no clear D gene. The CDR3 is 14 residues long. Germline V CDR1 and CDR2: LGHNA, YSLEER. Deletions cut 0 bases from V and 10 bases from J, with 13 bases between. In DNA form, the CDR3 reads TGCGCCAGCAGCCAAGATGCCTGGCTGAAGGAGCAGTTCTTC. It specifies CASSQDAWLKEQFF.